Following are 31 T cell receptor beta chains from one sample sequenced in a study of control samples from healthy donors and cancer patients. Some clones are missing from TCRdb's copy, which holds only in-frame ones; the method was immunoSEQ multiplex PCR. The table lists more than 110,000 clones, approximately 86% of them singletons. The sequencing input was blood. The receptors were sampled from a woman younger than 45 in good health.

The rearrangement links TRBV3-1 (or the pseudogene TRBV3-2) to TRBJ1-1, with D possibly being TRBD1 (6 bases). Germline lookup yields CDR1 LGHDT and CDR2 YNNKEL (reference sequence). Trimming removed 4 bases from V and 7 bases from J, with 13 bases in between. The CDR3 consists of 13 residues. The CDR3 protein is CASSPLGGGEAFF. Here the CDR3 DNA reads TGTGCCAGCAGCCCCCTAGGGGGGGGTGAAGCTTTCTTT.

The genes are TRBV5-1 and TRBJ2-3; possible D gene TRBD1, 5 bases. The CDR3 extends over 11 amino acids. Germline CDR1 is SGHRS and CDR2 is YFSETQ. V was trimmed by 5 bases and J by 4 bases, leaving 5 bases between them. The CDR3 here is CASRGADTQYF. In DNA, the CDR3 is TGCGCCAGCAGAGGGGCAGATACGCAGTATTTT.

The V gene is TRBV19, the J gene TRBJ1-2, with TRBD1 matching over 8 bases. Trimming cost V 6 bases and J 6 bases; bases outside gene matches: 3. This CDR3 comprises 12 residues. Germline assignment: CDR1 LNHDA and CDR2 SQIVND (reference sequence). The CDR3 DNA reads as TGTGCCAGTAGCGACAGGGGAAATGGCTACACCTTC. The encoded protein is CASSDRGNGYTF.

The V gene is TRBV5-8, the J gene TRBJ2-5; TRBD2 matches 9 bases. Trimming took 4 bases from V and 4 from J; bases not matched to a gene: 8. This CDR3 is built from 15 residues. CDR1 and CDR2 (germline): SGHTS, YDEGEE. CDR3 in amino acids: CASSLSGSRGETQYF. CDR3 sequence (DNA): TGTGCCAGCAGCCTTAGCGGGAGTAGGGGAGAGACCCAGTACTTC.

This rearrangement joins TRBV27 to TRBJ1-1; possible D gene TRBD1, 5 bases. The CDR3 consists of 11 residues. The V gene's germline CDR1 is MNHEY and CDR2 SMNVEV (reference sequence). V was pared by 6 bases and J by 7 bases, with 9 bases between. CDR3 residues: CASRGGVEAFF. As DNA, the CDR3 is TGTGCCAGCAGAGGAGGGGTTGAAGCTTTCTTT.

The V gene is TRBV9, the J gene TRBJ2-1; 9 bases line up with TRBD2. After removal of 4 bases from V and 5 bases from J, the junction contained 4 bases not matched to a gene. The germline CDR1 and CDR2 sequences are SGDLS and YYNGEE. This CDR3 has 14 residues. In nucleotides, the CDR3 is TGTGCCAGCAGCTGGACTAGCGAGAACAATGAGCAGTTCTTC. Encoded protein: CASSWTSENNEQFF.

V gene TRBV6-2 or TRBV6-3 combines with J gene TRBJ1-1, with TRBD1 identical over 9 bases. With 2 bases clipped from V and 5 bases from J, the junction kept 9 bases outside the gene matches. Germline V gene sequence: CDR1 MNHEY, CDR2 SVGEGT. The CDR3 length is 16 residues. CDR3 DNA: TGTGCCAGCAGTTACCACGCCGGGACAGGGAAGACTGAAGCTTTCTTT. As protein: CASSYHAGTGKTEAFF.

The chain links TRBV5-1 to TRBJ1-6; D remains unclear. The CDR3 consists of 13 residues. Germline assignment: CDR1 SGHRS and CDR2 YFSETQ. V was trimmed by 3 bases and J by 3 bases, leaving 4 bases between them. Here the CDR3 reads CASSWDYNSPLHF. CDR3 DNA sequence: TGCGCCAGCAGCTGGGACTATAATTCACCCCTCCACTTT.

As for this clone: The same CDR3 can be traced to other DNA sequences in this sample. This chain links TRBV29-1 with TRBJ2-2; tentatively, D is TRBD2 (6 bases). The V gene lost 5 bases and the J gene lost 1 base, with 11 bases spanning the gap. The germline CDR1 and CDR2 sequences are SQVTM and ANQGSEA. The CDR3 spans 14 residues. In DNA form, the CDR3 reads TGCAGCGTTCCTTCGGGACTGAACACCGGGGAGCTGTTTTTT. It yields the protein CSVPSGLNTGELFF.

The chain recombines TRBV2 with TRBJ1-5; 12 nucleotides line up with TRBD1. The CDR3 contains 14 residues. Unmatched junction bases numbered 1, after V lost 4 bases and J lost 6 bases. Per germline, CDR1 SNHLY and CDR2 FYNNEI. For the CDR3, the DNA is TGTGCCAGCAGTGGGGACAGGGGGCTTCAGCCCCAGCATTTT. This encodes CASSGDRGLQPQHF.

The chain combines TRBV9 with TRBJ2-1; D is ambiguous. Germline V CDR1 and CDR2: SGDLS, YYNGEE. Trimming stripped 4 bases from V and 8 bases from J, with 7 bases between. The CDR3 is made up of 11 amino acids. CDR3 DNA sequence: TGTGCCAGCAGCTCTTTCGATGAGCAGTTCTTC. It codes for CASSSFDEQFF.

The chain is built from TRBV9 and TRBJ2-1; TRBD2 agrees at 9 bases. Looked up from germline, CDR1 is SGDLS and CDR2 is YYNGEE. Germline trimming cut 3 bases from V and 2 bases from J; bases unmatched to any gene: 6. CDR3 length: 16 amino acids. DNA for the CDR3: TGTGCCAGCAGCGGCCGACTAGCGGATACCTACAATGAGCAGTTCTTC. Its translation is CASSGRLADTYNEQFF. The whole variable domain, filled in from reference TRBV9 and TRBJ2-1, reads DSGVTQTPKHLITATGQRVTLRCSPRSGDLSVYWYQQSLDQGLQFLIQYYNGEERAKGNILERFSAQQFPDLHSELNLSSLELGDSALYFCASSGRLADTYNEQFFGPGTRLTVL.

The chain recombines TRBV4-1 with TRBJ1-6; D is undetermined. V lost 5 bases, J lost 11 bases, and 16 bases lay in between. Germline values: CDR1 MGHRA, CDR2 YSYEKL. The CDR3 covers 14 residues. The CDR3 loop is CASSYDSNAPPLHF. DNA of the CDR3: TGCGCCAGCAGCTACGACTCCAACGCGCCACCCCTCCACTTT.

The rearrangement uses TRBV3-1 (or the pseudogene TRBV3-2) and TRBJ2-1; 12 bases align to TRBD2. After removal of 4 bases from V and 13 bases from J, the junction contained 11 bases not matched to a gene. The CDR3 covers 15 residues. Germline lookup yields CDR1 LGHDT and CDR2 YNNKEL (reference sequence). CDR3 in amino acids: CASSRPLAGGTTQFF. The CDR3 DNA follows: TGTGCCAGCAGCCGACCCCTAGCGGGAGGGACTACCCAGTTCTTC.

The CDR3 region has the DNA TGTGCCAGCAGTTCCCTCGACAGGGCTCCTGGGGCCAACGTCCTGACTTTC. Its translation: CASSSLDRAPGANVLTF. The chain is built from TRBV6-8 and TRBJ2-6; 7 positions agree with TRBD1. The CDR3 runs to 17 residues. Per germline, CDR1 MNHGY and CDR2 SAAAGT. V was pared by 4 bases and J by 2 bases, with 8 bases of the junction left unmatched.

This CDR3 is CASSLDRGGMTRFF. CDR3 sequence (DNA): TGTGCCAGCAGCTTAGATCGCGGAGGCATGACCCGGTTTTTT. This rearrangement joins TRBV11-2 to TRBJ1-4; D is unresolved. This CDR3 has 14 amino acids. V gave up 0 bases and J gave up 16 bases, with 18 bases separating them. CDR1 is SGHAT and CDR2 is FQNNGV in the germline V gene.

This sequence joins TRBV4-2 and TRBJ2-7; D tentatively fits TRBD1 or TRBD2 (5 bases each). The ends were cut back, 1 base at V and 2 bases at J, with 12 bases in the middle. The CDR3 consists of 15 residues. Germline V gene data show CDR1 as LGHNA and CDR2 as YNFKEQ. This CDR3 is CASSQGGGSTYEQYF. Here the CDR3 DNA reads TGTGCCAGCAGCCAAGGTGGGGGATCCACCTACGAGCAGTACTTC.

J is TRBJ1-5 and V is TRBV7-9, with unresolved D. Germline CDR1 SEHNR, CDR2 FQNEAQ (reference sequence). Trimming took off 1 base at V and 4 bases at J, with 8 bases between the two ends. This CDR3 comprises 14 residues. This CDR3 reads CASSLGGWNQPQHF. CDR3 nucleotides: TGTGCCAGCAGCTTAGGGGGTTGGAATCAGCCCCAGCATTTT.

The V and J genes are TRBV7-3 and TRBJ1-3; D call uncertain. Deletions cut 5 bases from V and 4 bases from J, with 18 bases between. The CDR3 runs 16 residues. Germline loops: CDR1 SGHTA, CDR2 FQGTGA. CDR3 nucleotide sequence: TGTGCCAGCAGCCAACACGCCGGGAGAGACGGAAACACCATATATTTT. It codes for CASSQHAGRDGNTIYF. The full variable domain, in which reference TRBV7-3 and TRBJ1-3 provide the parts outside the CDR3, is GAGVSQTPSNKVTEKGKYVELRCDPISGHTALYWYRQSLGQGPEFLIYFQGTGAADDSGLPNDRFFAVRPEGSVSTLKIQRTERGDSAVYLCASSQHAGRDGNTIYFGEGSWLTVV.

The rearrangement links TRBV18 to TRBJ1-1; the match to TRBD1 covers 8 bases. Germline V gene sequence: CDR1 KGHSH, CDR2 LQKENI. With 3 bases clipped from V and 5 bases from J, the junction kept 5 bases outside the gene matches. This CDR3 spans 14 amino acids. CDR3 bases: TGTGCCAGCTCACCCGAGCGGACAGGGACTGAAGCTTTCTTT. Amino acid sequence: CASSPERTGTEAFF.

The chain carries TRBV29-1 and TRBJ1-2; D is unclear. Germline CDR1 reads SQVTM; CDR2 reads ANQGSEA. The CDR3 is 11 residues long. The V and J ends lost 6 bases and 9 bases respectively, with 14 bases between them. The CDR3 sequence is CSVTDGVRYTF. In DNA, the CDR3 is TGCAGCGTAACCGACGGCGTCCGCTACACCTTC.

The chain uses TRBV11-2 and TRBJ1-3; D remains ambiguous. CDR1 is SGHAT and CDR2 is FQNNGV in the germline V gene. The CDR3 has 14 amino acids. Trimming took 5 bases from V and 4 from J, leaving 12 bases between them. CDR3 sequence (DNA): TGTGCCAGCAGCCGTGGCTCTCCGGGAAACACCATATATTTT. It specifies CASSRGSPGNTIYF. Together with reference TRBV11-2 and TRBJ1-3, the CDR3 gives the full variable domain: EAGVAQSPRYKIIEKRQSVAFWCNPISGHATLYWYQQILGQGPKLLIQFQNNGVVDDSQLPKDRFSAERLKGVDSTLKIQPAKLEDSAVYLCASSRGSPGNTIYFGEGSWLTVV.

This chain connects TRBV18 to TRBJ2-7, with 8 bases identical to TRBD2. Per the germline V gene, CDR1 is KGHSH and CDR2 is LQKENI. V lost 3 bases to trimming and J lost 4 bases; unmatched junction nucleotides: 8. CDR3 length: 15 amino acids. This CDR3 is CASSPKAGEGYEQYF. CDR3 coding DNA: TGTGCCAGCTCACCGAAAGCGGGAGAGGGATACGAGCAGTACTTC.

The V and J genes are TRBV29-1 and TRBJ2-7; tentatively, D is TRBD1 or TRBD2 (5 bases each). CDR3 size: 13 residues. V shed 6 bases and J shed 5 bases, with 17 bases lying between them. CDR1 is SQVTM, CDR2 ANQGSEA, per germline. The CDR3 region has the DNA TGCAGCGTCCTACCTGGGGGATTCGACGAGCAGTACTTC. Translated: CSVLPGGFDEQYF.

In this sample, this clone turned up once. The chain carries TRBV7-8 and TRBJ2-7, with D hard to call. V lost 5 bases, J lost 0 bases, and 5 bases lay in between. Germline V lookup: CDR1 SGHVS, CDR2 FQNEAQ. The length of the CDR3 is 12 residues. DNA for the CDR3: TGTGCCAGCAGCGCGAGCTCCTACGAGCAGTACTTC. It is translated as CASSASSYEQYF.

This clone was counted a few times. The CDR3 DNA sequence: TGCGCCAGCACCAAGGACAGGGGGCTGTACGAGCAGTACTTC. This codes for CASTKDRGLYEQYF. V is TRBV5-1 and J is TRBJ2-7; 11 nucleotides align to TRBD1. J was trimmed by 4 bases and V by 6 bases; bases with no gene match: 6. Germline V gene lookup returns CDR1 SGHRS and CDR2 YFSETQ. The CDR3 extends over 14 amino acids.

The chain uses TRBV5-1 and TRBJ2-7; maybe TRBD1 (5 bases). The germline V gene has CDR1 SGHRS and CDR2 YFSETQ. The CDR3 is made up of 15 amino acids. V lost 2 bases, J lost 2 bases, and 14 bases lay in between. CDR3 protein: CASSLGQTGTYEQYF. The DNA of the CDR3 is TGCGCCAGCAGCTTAGGGCAAACAGGCACCTACGAGCAGTACTTC.

The V call is TRBV2, the J call TRBJ2-3; 11 bases fit TRBD2. CDR3 length: 15 amino acids. Germline values: CDR1 SNHLY, CDR2 FYNNEI. V lost 6 bases to trimming and J lost 1 base; unmatched junction nucleotides: 3. As DNA, the CDR3 is TGTGCCAGCAGGACTAGCGGGATGGGCACAGATACGCAGTATTTT. This codes for CASRTSGMGTDTQYF.

This clone was seen once. The chain uses TRBV28 and TRBJ1-2; no clear D. Looked up from germline, CDR1 is MDHEN and CDR2 is SYDVKM. V was trimmed by 3 bases and J by 0 bases, leaving 8 bases between them. The CDR3 covers 14 residues. The CDR3 is CASSFGQANYGYTF. For the CDR3, the DNA is TGTGCCAGCAGTTTTGGTCAGGCTAACTATGGCTACACCTTC.

CDR3 sequence reads: CASSLGPRPNDYEQYF. DNA of the CDR3: TGTGCCAGCAGCTTGGGCCCCAGACCAAACGACTACGAGCAGTACTTC. This chain joins TRBV5-5 and TRBJ2-7, with unresolved D. With 0 bases removed from V and 3 bases from J, the gap between germline ends came to 16 bases. The length of the CDR3 is 16 residues. Germline V CDR1 and CDR2: SGHKS, YYEKEE (reference sequence).

The chain joins TRBV30 to TRBJ1-2; TRBD1 matches at 8 bases. The V gene's germline CDR1 is GTSNPN and CDR2 SVGIG (reference sequence). The V gene end was trimmed by 5 bases and the J gene end by 4 bases; junction bases not matched to a gene: 9. The CDR3 loop spans 14 amino acids. This chain's CDR3 is CAWEPDRVFYGYTF. CDR3 coding DNA: TGTGCCTGGGAACCGGACAGGGTCTTCTATGGCTACACCTTC.